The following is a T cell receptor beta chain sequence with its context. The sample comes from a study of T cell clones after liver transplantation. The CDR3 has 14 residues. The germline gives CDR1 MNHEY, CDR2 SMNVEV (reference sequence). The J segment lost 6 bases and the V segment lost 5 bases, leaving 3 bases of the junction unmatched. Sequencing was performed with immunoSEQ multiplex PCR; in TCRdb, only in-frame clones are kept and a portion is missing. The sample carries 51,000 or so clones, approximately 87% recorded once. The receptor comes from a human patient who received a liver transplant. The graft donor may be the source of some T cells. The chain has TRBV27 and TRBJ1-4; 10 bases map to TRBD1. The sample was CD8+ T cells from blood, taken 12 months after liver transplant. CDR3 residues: CASSPDRGDEKLFF. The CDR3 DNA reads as TGTGCCAGCAGTCCGGACAGGGGGGATGAAAAACTGTTTTTT.